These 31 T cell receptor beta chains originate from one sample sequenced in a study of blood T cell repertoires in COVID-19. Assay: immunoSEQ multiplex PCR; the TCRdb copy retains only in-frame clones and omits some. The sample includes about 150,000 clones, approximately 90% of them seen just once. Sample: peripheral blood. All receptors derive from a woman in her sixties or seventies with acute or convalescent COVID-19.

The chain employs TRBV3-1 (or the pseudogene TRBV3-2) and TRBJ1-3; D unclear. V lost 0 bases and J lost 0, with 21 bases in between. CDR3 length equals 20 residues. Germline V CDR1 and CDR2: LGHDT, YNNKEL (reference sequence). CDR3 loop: CASSQDPGREVWGSGNTIYF. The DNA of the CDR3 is TGTGCCAGCAGCCAAGATCCGGGCCGGGAGGTGTGGGGCTCTGGAAACACCATATATTTT.

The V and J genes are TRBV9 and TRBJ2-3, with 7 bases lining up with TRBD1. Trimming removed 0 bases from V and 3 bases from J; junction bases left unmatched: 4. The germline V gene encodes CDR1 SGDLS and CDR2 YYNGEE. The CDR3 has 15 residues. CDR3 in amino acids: CASSVASTGTDTQYF. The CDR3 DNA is TGTGCCAGCAGCGTAGCATCGACAGGGACAGATACGCAGTATTTT.

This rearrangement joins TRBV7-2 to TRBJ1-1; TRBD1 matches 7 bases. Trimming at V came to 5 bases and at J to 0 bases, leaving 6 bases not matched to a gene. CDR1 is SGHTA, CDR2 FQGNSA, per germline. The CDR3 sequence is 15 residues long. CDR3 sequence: CASSPDGTVNTEAFF. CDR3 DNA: TGTGCCAGCAGCCCCGACGGGACAGTGAACACTGAAGCTTTCTTT.

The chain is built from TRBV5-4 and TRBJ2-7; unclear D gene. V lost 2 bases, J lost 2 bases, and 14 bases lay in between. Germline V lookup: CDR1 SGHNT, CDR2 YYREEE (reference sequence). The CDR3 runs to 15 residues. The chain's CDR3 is CASSFAAYPAYEQYF. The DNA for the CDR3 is TGTGCCAGCAGCTTCGCGGCTTACCCAGCCTACGAGCAGTACTTC.

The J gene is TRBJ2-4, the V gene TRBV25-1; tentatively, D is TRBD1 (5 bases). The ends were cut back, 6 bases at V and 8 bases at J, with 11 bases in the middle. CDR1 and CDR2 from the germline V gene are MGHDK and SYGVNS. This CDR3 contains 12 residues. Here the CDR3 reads CASSRVEDIQYF. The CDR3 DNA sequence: TGTGCCAGCAGCAGGGTTGAGGACATTCAGTACTTC.

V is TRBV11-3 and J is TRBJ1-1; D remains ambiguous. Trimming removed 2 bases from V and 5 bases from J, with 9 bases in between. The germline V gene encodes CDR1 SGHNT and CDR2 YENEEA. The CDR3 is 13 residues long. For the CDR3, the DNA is TGTGCCAGCAGCTTATCCCACGGTACTGAAGCTTTCTTT. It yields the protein CASSLSHGTEAFF.

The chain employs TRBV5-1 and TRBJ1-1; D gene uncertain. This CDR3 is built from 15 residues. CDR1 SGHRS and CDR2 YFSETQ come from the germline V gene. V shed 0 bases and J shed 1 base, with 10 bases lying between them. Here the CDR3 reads CASSLEYTSNTEAFF. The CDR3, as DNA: TGCGCCAGCAGCTTGGAGTACACCTCGAACACTGAAGCTTTCTTT.

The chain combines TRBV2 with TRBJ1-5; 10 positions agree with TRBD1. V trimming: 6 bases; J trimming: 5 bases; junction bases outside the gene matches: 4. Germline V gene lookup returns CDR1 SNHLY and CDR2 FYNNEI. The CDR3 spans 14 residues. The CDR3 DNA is TGTGCCAGCAGCAGGGACAGGGGCCATCAGCCCCAGCATTTT. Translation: CASSRDRGHQPQHF.

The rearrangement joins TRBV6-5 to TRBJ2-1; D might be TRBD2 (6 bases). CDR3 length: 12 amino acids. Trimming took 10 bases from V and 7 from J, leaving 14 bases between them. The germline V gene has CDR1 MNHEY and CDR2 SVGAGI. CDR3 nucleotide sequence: TGTGCCACTATGACTGGAGGGAATGAGCAGTTCTTC. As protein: CATMTGGNEQFF.

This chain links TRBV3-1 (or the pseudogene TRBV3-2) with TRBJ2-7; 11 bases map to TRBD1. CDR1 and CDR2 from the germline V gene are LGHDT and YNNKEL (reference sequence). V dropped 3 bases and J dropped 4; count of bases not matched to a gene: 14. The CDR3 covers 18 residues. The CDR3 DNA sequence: TGTGCCAGCAGCCATCCTGTGGGCAAGGACAGGGGGCTTTACGAGCAGTACGTC. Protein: CASSHPVGKDRGLYEQYV.

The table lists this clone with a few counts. CDR3 DNA: TGTGCCAGCAGCTCCGGGACAGCCTATGGCTACACCTTC. Amino acids: CASSSGTAYGYTF. The chain couples TRBV7-9 to TRBJ1-2; TRBD1 aligns across 7 bases. Germline CDR1 reads SEHNR; CDR2 reads FQNEAQ (reference sequence). This CDR3 is 13 amino acids long. V was pared by 4 bases and J by 4 bases, with 3 bases of the junction left unmatched.

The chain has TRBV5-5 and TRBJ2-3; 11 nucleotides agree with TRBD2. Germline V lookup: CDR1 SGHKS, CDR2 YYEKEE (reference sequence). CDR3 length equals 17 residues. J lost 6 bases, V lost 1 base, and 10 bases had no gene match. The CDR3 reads CASSLRLAGGGSDTQYF. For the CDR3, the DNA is TGTGCCAGCAGCTTGCGGCTAGCGGGGGGAGGGTCGGATACGCAGTATTTT.

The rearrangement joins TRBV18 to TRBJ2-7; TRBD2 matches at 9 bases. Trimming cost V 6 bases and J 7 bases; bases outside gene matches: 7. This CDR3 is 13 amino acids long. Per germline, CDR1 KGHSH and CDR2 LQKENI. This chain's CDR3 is CASSVGLAEEQYV. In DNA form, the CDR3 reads TGTGCCAGCTCCGTGGGACTAGCAGAAGAGCAGTACGTC.

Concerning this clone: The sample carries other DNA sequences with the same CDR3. The CDR3 loop is CASSFGQNYGYTF. CDR3 DNA: TGTGCCAGCAGTTTCGGACAGAACTATGGCTACACCTTC. V usage is TRBV28 and J usage is TRBJ1-2; TRBD1 is a possible D gene (6 bases). Germline CDR1 and CDR2: MDHEN and SYDVKM. The CDR3 extends over 13 amino acids. The germline V and J ends were trimmed by 3 bases and 2 bases, with 7 bases remaining between them.

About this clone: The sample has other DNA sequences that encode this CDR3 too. The CDR3 loop is CASSQGGRNQPQHF. The CDR3 region has the DNA TGTGCCAGCAGCCAAGGGGGCAGGAACCAGCCCCAGCATTTT. The chain links TRBV3-1 (or the pseudogene TRBV3-2) to TRBJ1-5, with D possibly TRBD1 on 5 matching bases. Trimming took 1 base from V and 7 from J, leaving 11 bases between them. The germline V gene has CDR1 LGHDT and CDR2 YNNKEL (reference sequence). The CDR3 covers 14 residues.

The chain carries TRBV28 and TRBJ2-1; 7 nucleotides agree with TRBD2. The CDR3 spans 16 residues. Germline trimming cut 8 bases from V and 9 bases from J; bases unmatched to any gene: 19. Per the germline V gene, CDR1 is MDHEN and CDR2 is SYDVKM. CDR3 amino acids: CASGRPGLPLGGEQFF. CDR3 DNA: TGTGCCAGCGGACGGCCGGGACTACCGCTCGGCGGTGAGCAGTTCTTC.

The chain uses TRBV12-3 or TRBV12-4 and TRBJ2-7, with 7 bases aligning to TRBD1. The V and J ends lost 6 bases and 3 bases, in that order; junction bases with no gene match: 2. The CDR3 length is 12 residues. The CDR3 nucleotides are TGTGCCAGCAGAAGGGACAGCTACGAGCAGTACTTC. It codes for CASRRDSYEQYF.

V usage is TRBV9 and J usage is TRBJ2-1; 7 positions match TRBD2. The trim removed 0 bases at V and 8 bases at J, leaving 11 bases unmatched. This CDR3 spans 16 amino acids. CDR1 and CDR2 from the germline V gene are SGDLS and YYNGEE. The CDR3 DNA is TGTGCCAGCAGCGTAGCGTCAAACGGTGGGAGGGATGAGCAGTTCTTC. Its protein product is CASSVASNGGRDEQFF.

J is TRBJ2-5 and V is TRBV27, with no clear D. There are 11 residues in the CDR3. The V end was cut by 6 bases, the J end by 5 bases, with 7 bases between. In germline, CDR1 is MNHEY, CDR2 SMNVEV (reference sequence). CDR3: CASRSSETQYF. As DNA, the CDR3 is TGTGCCAGCAGGTCGTCGGAGACCCAGTACTTC.

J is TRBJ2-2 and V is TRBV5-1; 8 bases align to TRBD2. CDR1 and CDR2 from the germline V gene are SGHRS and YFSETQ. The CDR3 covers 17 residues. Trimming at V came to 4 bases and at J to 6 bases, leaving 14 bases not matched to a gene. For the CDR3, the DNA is TGCGCCAGCAGCCCGGGGTCGGGGCAGCGGGGGCCCGGGGAGCTGTTTTTT. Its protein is CASSPGSGQRGPGELFF.

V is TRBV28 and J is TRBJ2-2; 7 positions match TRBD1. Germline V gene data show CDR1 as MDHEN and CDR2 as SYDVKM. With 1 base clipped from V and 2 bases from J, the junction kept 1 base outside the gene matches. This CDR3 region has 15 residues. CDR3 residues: CASSLSGGNTGELFF. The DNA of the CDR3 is TGTGCCAGCAGTTTATCAGGGGGAAACACCGGGGAGCTGTTTTTT.

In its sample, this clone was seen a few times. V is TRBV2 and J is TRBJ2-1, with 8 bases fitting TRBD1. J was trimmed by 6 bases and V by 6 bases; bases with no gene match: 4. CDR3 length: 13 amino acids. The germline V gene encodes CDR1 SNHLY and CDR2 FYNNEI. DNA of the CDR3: TGTGCCAGCAGAAGGACAGGGATCAATGAGCAGTTCTTC. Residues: CASRRTGINEQFF.

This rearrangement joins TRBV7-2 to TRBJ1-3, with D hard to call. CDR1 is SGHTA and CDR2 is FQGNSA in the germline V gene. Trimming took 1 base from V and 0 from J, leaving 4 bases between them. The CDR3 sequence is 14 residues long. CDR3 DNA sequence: TGTGCCAGCAGCTTAGACATCTCTGGAAACACCATATATTTT. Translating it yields CASSLDISGNTIYF.

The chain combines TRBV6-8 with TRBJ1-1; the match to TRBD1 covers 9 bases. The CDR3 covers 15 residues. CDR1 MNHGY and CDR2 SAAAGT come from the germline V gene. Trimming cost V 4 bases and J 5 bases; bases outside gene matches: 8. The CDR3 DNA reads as TGTGCCAGCAGTTTTCTTACAGGGGGCAGGACTGAAGCTTTCTTT. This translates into CASSFLTGGRTEAFF.

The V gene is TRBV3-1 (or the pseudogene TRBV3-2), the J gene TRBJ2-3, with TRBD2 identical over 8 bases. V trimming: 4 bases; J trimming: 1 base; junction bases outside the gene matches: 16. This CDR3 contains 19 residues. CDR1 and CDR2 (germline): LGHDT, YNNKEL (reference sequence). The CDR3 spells CASSPTPRGAGGRTDTQYF. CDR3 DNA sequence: TGTGCCAGCAGCCCAACCCCCCGGGGGGCGGGGGGCCGCACAGATACGCAGTATTTT.

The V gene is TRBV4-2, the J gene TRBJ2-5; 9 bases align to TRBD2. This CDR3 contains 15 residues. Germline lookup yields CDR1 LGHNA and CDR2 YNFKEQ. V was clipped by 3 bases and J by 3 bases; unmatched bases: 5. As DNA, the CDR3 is TGTGCCAGCAGCCACCTGTGGACTAGCGAAGAGACCCAGTACTTC. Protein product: CASSHLWTSEETQYF.

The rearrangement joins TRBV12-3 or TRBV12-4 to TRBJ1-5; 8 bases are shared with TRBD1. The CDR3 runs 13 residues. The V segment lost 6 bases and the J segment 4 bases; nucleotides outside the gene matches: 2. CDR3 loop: CASRTGANQPQHF. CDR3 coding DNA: TGTGCCAGCAGGACAGGGGCGAATCAGCCCCAGCATTTT.

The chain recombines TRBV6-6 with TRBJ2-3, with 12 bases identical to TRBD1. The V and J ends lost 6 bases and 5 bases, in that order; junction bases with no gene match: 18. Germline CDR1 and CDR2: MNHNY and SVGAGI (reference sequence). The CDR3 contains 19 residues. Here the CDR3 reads CASSRAPSGTGGEKDTQYF. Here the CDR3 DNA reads TGTGCCAGCAGCCGAGCCCCATCGGGGACAGGGGGCGAGAAAGATACGCAGTATTTT.

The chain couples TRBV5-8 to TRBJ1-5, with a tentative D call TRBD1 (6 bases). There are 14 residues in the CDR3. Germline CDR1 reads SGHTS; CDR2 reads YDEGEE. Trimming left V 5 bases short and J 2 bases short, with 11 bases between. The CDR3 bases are TGTGCCAGCAGAACGGGGGGCCGCAATCAGCCCCAGCATTTT. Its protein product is CASRTGGRNQPQHF.

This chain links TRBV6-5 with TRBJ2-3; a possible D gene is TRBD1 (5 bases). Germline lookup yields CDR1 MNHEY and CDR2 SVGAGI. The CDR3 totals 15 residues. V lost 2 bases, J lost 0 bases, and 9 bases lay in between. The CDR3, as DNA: TGTGCCAGCAGTTACAGGGGCCCTAGCACAGATACGCAGTATTTT. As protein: CASSYRGPSTDTQYF.

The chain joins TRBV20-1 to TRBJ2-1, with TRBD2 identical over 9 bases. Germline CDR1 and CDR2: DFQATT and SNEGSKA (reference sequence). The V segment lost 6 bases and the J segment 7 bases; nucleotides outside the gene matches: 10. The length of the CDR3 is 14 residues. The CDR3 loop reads CSASAAGGRNEQFF. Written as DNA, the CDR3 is TGCAGTGCAAGTGCGGCGGGGGGGCGAAATGAGCAGTTCTTC.